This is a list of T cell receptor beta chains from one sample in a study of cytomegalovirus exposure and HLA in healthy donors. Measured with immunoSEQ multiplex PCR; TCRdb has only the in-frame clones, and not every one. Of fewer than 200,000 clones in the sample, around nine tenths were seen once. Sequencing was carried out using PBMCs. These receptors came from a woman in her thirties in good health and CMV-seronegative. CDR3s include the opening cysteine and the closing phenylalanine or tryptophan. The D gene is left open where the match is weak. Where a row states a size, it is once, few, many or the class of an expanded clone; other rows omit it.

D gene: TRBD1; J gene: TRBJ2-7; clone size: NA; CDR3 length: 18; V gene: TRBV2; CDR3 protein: CATNFRGTGSPSSYEQYF; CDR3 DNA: TGTGCCACCAATTTTAGGGGGACAGGGAGCCCGAGCTCCTACGAGCAGTACTTC
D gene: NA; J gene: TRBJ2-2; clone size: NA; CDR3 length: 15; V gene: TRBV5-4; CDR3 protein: CASSLFGHHTGELFF; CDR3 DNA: TGTGCCAGCAGCTTGTTTGGACATCACACCGGGGAGCTGTTTTTT
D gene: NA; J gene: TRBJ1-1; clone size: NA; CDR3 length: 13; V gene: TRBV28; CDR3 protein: CASSQTGGAEASF; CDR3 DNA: TGTGCCAGCAGTCAGACCGGAGGGGCTGAAGCTTCCTTT
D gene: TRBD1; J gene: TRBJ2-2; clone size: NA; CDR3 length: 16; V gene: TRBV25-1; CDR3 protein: CASSAGGTGGPGELFF; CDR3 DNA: TGTGCCAGCAGTGCCGGGGGGACAGGGGGGCCCGGGGAGCTGTTTTTT
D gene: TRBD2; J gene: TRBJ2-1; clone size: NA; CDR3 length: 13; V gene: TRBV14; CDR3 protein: CASQAGGDNEQFF; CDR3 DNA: TGTGCCAGCCAAGCGGGGGGGGACAATGAGCAGTTCTTC
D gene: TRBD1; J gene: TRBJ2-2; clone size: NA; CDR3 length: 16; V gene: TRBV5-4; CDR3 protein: CASKKTGQGFYGELFF; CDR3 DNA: TGTGCCAGCAAAAAAACGGGACAGGGATTCTACGGGGAGCTGTTTTTT
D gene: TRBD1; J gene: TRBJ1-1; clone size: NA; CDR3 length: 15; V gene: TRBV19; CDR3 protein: CASRGDRAKNTEAFF; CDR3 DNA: TGTGCCAGTAGAGGGGACAGGGCCAAGAACACTGAAGCTTTCTTT
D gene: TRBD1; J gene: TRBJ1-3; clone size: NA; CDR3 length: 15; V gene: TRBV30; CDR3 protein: CAWTSYDRGGNTIYF; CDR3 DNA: TGTGCCTGGACGTCCTATGACAGGGGAGGAAACACCATATATTTT
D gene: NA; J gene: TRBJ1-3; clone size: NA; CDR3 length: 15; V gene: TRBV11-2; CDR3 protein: CASSRIQGNGNTIYF; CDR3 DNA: TGTGCCAGCAGCCGCATACAGGGAAATGGAAACACCATATATTTT
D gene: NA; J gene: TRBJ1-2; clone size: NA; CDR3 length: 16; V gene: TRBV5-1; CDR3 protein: CASSGARGGGDYGYTF; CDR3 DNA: TGCGCCAGCAGCGGCGCGAGAGGAGGTGGGGACTATGGCTACACCTTC
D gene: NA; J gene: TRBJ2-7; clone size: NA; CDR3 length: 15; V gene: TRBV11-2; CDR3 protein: CASSLALGSSYEQYF; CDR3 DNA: TGTGCCAGCAGCTTAGCGCTGGGGAGCTCCTACGAGCAGTACTTC
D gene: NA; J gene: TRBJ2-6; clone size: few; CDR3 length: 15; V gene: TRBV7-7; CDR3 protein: CASSHRVGGANVLTF; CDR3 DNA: TGTGCCAGCAGCCACAGGGTTGGTGGGGCCAACGTCCTGACTTTC
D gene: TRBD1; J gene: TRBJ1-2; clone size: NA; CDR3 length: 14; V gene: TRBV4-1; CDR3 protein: CASSPRQGGDGYTF; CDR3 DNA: TGCGCCAGCAGTCCCCGACAGGGTGGTGATGGCTACACCTTC
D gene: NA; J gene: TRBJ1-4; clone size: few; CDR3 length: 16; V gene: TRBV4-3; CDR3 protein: CASSQDRGTTFEKLFF; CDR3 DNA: TGCGCCAGCAGCCAAGATAGGGGGACGACGTTCGAAAAACTGTTTTTT
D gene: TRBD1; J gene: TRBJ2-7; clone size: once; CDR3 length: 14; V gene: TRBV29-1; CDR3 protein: CSATGDRGTYEQYF; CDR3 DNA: TGCAGCGCTACAGGGGACAGGGGCACCTACGAGCAGTACTTC
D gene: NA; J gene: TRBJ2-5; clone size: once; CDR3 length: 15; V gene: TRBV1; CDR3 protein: CTSSQVMTGTREQYF; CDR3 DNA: TGCACCAGCAGCCAAGTGATGACAGGGACAAGAGAGCAGTACTTC
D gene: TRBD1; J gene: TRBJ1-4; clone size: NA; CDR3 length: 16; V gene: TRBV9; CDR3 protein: CASSPGQGARNEKLFF; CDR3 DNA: TGTGCCAGCTCCCCGGGACAGGGGGCGCGGAATGAAAAACTGTTTTTT
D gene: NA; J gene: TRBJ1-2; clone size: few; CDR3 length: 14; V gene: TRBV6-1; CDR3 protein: CASSEVRVSYGYTF; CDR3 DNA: TGTGCCAGCAGTGAAGTTCGGGTTAGCTATGGCTACACCTTC
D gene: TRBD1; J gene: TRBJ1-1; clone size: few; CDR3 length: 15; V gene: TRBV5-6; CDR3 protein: CASSFTRQGGTEAFF; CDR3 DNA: TGTGCCAGCAGCTTCACACGACAGGGAGGCACTGAAGCTTTCTTT
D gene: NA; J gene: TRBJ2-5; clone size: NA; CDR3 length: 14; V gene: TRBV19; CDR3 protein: CASSRQADSETQYF; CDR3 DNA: TGTGCCAGTAGTAGACAGGCCGACTCGGAGACCCAGTACTTC
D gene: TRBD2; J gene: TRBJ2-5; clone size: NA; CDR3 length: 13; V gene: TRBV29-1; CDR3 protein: CSVDHLGGVSQYF; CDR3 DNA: TGCAGCGTTGATCATCTCGGGGGGGTATCCCAGTACTTC
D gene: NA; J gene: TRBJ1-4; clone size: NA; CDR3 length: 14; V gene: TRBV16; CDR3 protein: CASSPRTTNEKLFF; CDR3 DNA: TGTGCCAGCAGCCCTAGGACAACTAATGAAAAACTGTTTTTT
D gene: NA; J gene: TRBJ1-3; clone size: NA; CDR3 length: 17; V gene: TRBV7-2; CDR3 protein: CASSLEGRGRFGNTIYF; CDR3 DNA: TGTGCCAGCAGCTTAGAAGGCCGGGGTCGGTTTGGAAACACCATATATTTT
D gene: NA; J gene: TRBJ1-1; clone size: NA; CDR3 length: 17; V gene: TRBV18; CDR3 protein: CASSPARDLNPPYGAFF; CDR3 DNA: TGTGCCAGCTCACCCGCCCGGGACTTAAACCCACCTTACGGAGCTTTCTTT
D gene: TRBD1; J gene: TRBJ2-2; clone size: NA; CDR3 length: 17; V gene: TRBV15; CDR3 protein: CATSSTRTGGETGELFF; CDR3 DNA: TGTGCCACCAGCAGTACGCGGACAGGGGGAGAAACCGGGGAGCTGTTTTTT
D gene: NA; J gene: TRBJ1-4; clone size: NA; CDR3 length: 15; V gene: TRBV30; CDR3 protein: CAWSEQGFRYEKLFF; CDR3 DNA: TGTGCCTGGAGCGAACAGGGTTTTCGTTATGAAAAACTGTTTTTT
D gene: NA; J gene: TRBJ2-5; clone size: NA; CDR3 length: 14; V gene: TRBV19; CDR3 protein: CASSMALAKETQYF; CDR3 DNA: TGTGCCAGTAGTATGGCTCTAGCGAAGGAGACCCAGTACTTC
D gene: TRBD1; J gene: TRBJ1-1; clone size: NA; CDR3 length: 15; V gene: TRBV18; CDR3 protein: CASSPDRVMGAVTFF; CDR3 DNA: TGTGCCAGCTCACCGGACAGGGTCATGGGCGCGGTGACTTTCTTT
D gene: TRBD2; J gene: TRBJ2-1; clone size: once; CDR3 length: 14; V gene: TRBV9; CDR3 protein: CASSPLAGAGEQFF; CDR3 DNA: TGTGCCAGCAGCCCCCTTGCGGGAGCAGGCGAGCAGTTCTTC
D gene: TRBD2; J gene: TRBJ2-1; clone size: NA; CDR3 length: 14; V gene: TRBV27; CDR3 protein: CASSSLAGGPLRFF; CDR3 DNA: TGTGCCAGCAGCTCTCTAGCGGGAGGCCCACTCCGGTTCTTC
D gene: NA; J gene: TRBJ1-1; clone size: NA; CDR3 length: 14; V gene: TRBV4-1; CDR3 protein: CASSHVGGGTEAFF; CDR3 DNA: TGCGCCAGCAGCCACGTGGGGGGGGGCACTGAAGCTTTCTTT
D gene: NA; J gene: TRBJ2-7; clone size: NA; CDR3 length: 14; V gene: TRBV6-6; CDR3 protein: CASSYSRVNYEQYF; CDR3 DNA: TGTGCCAGCAGTTACTCGAGGGTGAACTACGAGCAGTACTTC
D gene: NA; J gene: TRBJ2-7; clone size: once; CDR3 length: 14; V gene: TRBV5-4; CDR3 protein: CASSLGTASYEQYF; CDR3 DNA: TGTGCCAGCAGCTTGGGGACAGCATCCTACGAGCAGTACTTC
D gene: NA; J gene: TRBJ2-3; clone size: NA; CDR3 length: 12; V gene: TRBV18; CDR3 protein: CASSPRGDTQYF; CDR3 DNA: TGTGCCAGCTCCCCCCGGGGGGATACGCAGTATTTT
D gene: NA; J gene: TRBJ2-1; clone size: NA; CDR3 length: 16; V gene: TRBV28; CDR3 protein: CASSFEGRDWVDEQFF; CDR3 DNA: TGTGCCAGCAGTTTTGAGGGGCGGGATTGGGTAGATGAGCAGTTCTTC
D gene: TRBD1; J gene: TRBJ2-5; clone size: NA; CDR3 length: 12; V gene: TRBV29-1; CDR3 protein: CSVEVGTDTQYF; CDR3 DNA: TGCAGCGTTGAAGTGGGGACAGACACCCAGTACTTC
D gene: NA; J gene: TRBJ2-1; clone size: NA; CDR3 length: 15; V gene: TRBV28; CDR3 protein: CASTPSGTPINEQFF; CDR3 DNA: TGTGCCAGCACCCCATCCGGGACTCCGATCAATGAGCAGTTCTTC
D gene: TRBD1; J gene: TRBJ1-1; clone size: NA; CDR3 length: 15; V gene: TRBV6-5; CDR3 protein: CASTTDRGLNAEAFF; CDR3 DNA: TGTGCCAGCACTACTGACAGGGGGCTGAATGCTGAAGCTTTCTTT
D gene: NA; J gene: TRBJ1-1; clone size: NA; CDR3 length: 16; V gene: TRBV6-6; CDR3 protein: CASRHTGKFVNTEAFF; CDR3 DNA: TGTGCCAGCAGGCACACAGGGAAGTTTGTGAACACTGAAGCTTTCTTT
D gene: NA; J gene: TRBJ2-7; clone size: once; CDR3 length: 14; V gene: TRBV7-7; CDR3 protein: CASSPGPQGFEQYF; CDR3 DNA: TGTGCCAGCAGCCCCGGGCCCCAGGGTTTCGAGCAGTACTTC
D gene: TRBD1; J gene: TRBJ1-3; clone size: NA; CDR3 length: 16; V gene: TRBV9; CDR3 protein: CASSPRDRLTGNTIYF; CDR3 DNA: TGTGCCAGCAGCCCCCGGGACAGGTTGACTGGAAACACCATATATTTT
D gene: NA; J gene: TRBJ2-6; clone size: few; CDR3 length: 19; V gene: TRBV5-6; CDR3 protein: CASSFKTAGGYSGANVLTF; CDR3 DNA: TGTGCCAGCAGCTTTAAGACGGCCGGGGGTTACTCTGGGGCCAACGTCCTGACTTTC
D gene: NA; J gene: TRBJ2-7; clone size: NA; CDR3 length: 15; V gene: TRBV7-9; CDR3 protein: CASSLYEGSSYEQYF; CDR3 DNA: TGTGCCAGCAGCTTATATGAGGGCAGCTCCTACGAGCAGTACTTC
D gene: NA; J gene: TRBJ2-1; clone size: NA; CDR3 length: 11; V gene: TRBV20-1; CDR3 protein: CSALALLEQFF; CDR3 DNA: TGCAGTGCTTTGGCCCTCCTTGAGCAGTTCTTC
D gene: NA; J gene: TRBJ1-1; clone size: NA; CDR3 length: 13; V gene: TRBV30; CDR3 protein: CAWSVLLNTEAFF; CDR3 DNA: TGTGCCTGGAGTGTACTATTGAACACTGAAGCTTTCTTT
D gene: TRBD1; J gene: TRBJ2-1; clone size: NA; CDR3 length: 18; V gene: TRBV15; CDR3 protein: CATSRDLFMGQGGNEQFF; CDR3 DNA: TGTGCCACCAGCAGAGATCTATTTATGGGACAGGGAGGCAATGAGCAGTTCTTC
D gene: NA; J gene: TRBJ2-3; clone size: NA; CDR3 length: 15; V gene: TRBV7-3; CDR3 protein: CASSLTSGITDTQYF; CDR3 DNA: TGTGCCAGCAGCTTAACTAGCGGAATCACAGATACGCAGTATTTT
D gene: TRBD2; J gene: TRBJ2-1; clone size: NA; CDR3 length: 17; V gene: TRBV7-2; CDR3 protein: CASSLTGGLAIYNEQFF; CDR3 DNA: TGTGCCAGCAGCTTAACGGGCGGACTAGCGATTTACAATGAGCAGTTCTTC
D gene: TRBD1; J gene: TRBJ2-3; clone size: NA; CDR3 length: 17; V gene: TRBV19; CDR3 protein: CASSPPSTGVGTDTQYF; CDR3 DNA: TGTGCCAGTAGTCCACCCTCAACAGGGGTGGGGACAGATACGCAGTATTTT
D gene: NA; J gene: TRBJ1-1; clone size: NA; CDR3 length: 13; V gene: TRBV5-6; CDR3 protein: CASSLGGQAEAFF; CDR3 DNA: TGTGCCAGCAGCTTGGGAGGGCAGGCTGAAGCTTTCTTT
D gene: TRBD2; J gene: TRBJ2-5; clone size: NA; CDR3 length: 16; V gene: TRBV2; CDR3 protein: CASRPSGGFLQETQYF; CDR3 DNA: TGTGCCAGCAGACCTAGCGGGGGGTTCCTTCAAGAGACCCAGTACTTC